This T cell receptor beta chain was recorded in a study of blood T cell repertoires in COVID-19. At the level of the study: Samples representing acute and convalescent COVID-19 were sourced from the United States, Italy and Spain.

The method was immunoSEQ multiplex PCR; TCRdb's version includes in-frame clones alone and lacks a portion of them. This table holds about 62,000 clones, 85% to 90% found once. Trimming cost V 1 base and J 3 bases; bases outside gene matches: 14. The CDR3 totals 18 residues. CDR1 and CDR2 (germline): MNHNS, SASEGT. Sequencing used peripheral blood. The receptor comes from a man aged 65 to 85 with acute or convalescent COVID-19. The chain combines TRBV6-1 with TRBJ2-5; 7 nucleotides match TRBD1. CDR3 sequence (DNA): TGTGCCAGCAGTGAAGTCCCCGGGACAGTTAGTGGTAAAGAGACCCAGTACTTC. Its translation: CASSEVPGTVSGKETQYF.